The source of this T cell receptor (beta chain) is a study of cytomegalovirus exposure and HLA in healthy donors. A remark on this clone: No antigen is known for it.

13 Jbeta primers and 60 Vbeta primers were used for the PCR. TCRdb keeps only in-frame clones here, not all; method: immunoSEQ multiplex PCR. Of about 210,000 clones in the sample, roughly 90% were seen once. General study findings and limits: Sequencing likely generated an artifact that appeared as a cluster of highly shared sequence variants. Most TCR sequences proved rare, with some public TCRs found in many donors.

V was clipped by 7 bases and J by 3 bases; unmatched bases: 10. There are 14 residues in the CDR3. CDR1 and CDR2 from the germline V gene are SQVTM and ANQGSEA. The chain links TRBV29-1 to TRBJ2-3; TRBD2 matches at 7 bases. What was sequenced was PBMCs. This sequence originates from a woman in her twenties or thirties in good health and CMV-seronegative. The CDR3: CSALAGRGTDTQYF. The CDR3 coding sequence is TGCAGCGCGTTAGCGGGCCGGGGTACAGATACGCAGTATTTT.